The clone carrying this T cell receptor beta chain showed up just a few times. Its antigen is undetermined. The record originates from a study of T cells after yellow fever vaccination. Study findings and constraints: Across the CD4 and CD8 compartments, a small share of clonotypes was present in both.

The CDR3 totals 17 residues. The V segment lost 2 bases and the J segment 3 bases; nucleotides outside the gene matches: 13. CDR1 MNHNS and CDR2 SASEGT come from the germline V gene. The TCR cDNA carried a universal primer site and UMIs from 5'RACE template switching. TCRdb re-derived calls from the 5' RACE reads in MiXCR, one entry per CDR3 protein. The data contain about 300,000 distinct CDR3 sequences, approximately 10% of them singletons. The chain joins TRBV6-1 to TRBJ2-7; 7 nucleotides align to TRBD2. The sequence came from a young man who received the YFV17D yellow fever vaccine. The sequenced sample was CD4+ T cells sorted from PBMCs, obtained 5 days after the yellow fever booster vaccination. CDR3 sequence reads: CASSEPPRGEDRYEQYF. The CDR3 DNA reads TGTGCCAGCAGTGAACCACCCCGGGGGGAAGATCGCTACGAGCAGTACTTC.